The TCR beta chain described here comes from a study of blood T cell repertoires in COVID-19. Overall study: Acute and convalescent COVID-19 samples came from the United States, Italy and Spain. T cells, B-cell-depleted T cells, or PBMCs supplied cDNA or gDNA.

The germline V gene encodes CDR1 MNHEY and CDR2 SVGEGT. The CDR3 is made up of 13 amino acids. Trimming took off 6 bases at V and 8 bases at J, with 11 bases between the two ends. In the authors' methods: Estimated nucleated cell counts came from reference gene primer amplification. Sequencing was performed with immunoSEQ multiplex PCR; in TCRdb, only in-frame clones are kept and a portion is missing. V, J and clone size are those of that table, while D and trimming were read from the DNA. The table lists around 70,000 clones, about four fifths of them singletons. What was sequenced was peripheral blood. The receptor was derived from a woman over 75 with active or convalescent COVID-19. The chain joins TRBV6-2 or TRBV6-3 to TRBJ1-6; D is unclear. CDR3: CASSSVYDSPLHF. The DNA of the CDR3 is TGTGCCAGCAGCTCAGTATATGATTCACCCCTCCACTTT.